This passage covers 7 T cell receptor beta chains from one sample sequenced in a study of cytomegalovirus exposure and HLA in healthy donors. The PCR ran on 60 Vbeta and 13 Jbeta primers. Profiling relied on immunoSEQ multiplex PCR, and the TCRdb table lists in-frame clones only, not all of them. Of approximately 190,000 clones listed, 80% to 90% are singletons. Sequencing was done on a sample of PBMCs. These receptors were collected from a man between 40 and 49 years old in good health and CMV-seropositive.

The CDR3 is CASSEQDFYGYTF. Written as DNA, the CDR3 is TGTGCCAGCAGTGAACAGGATTTCTATGGCTACACCTTC. This sequence joins TRBV6-1 and TRBJ1-2; D not resolved. Trimming removed 2 bases at V and 4 bases at J, with 8 bases between. Germline CDR1 and CDR2: MNHNS and SASEGT. The CDR3 extends over 13 amino acids.

This chain joins TRBV27 and TRBJ1-2, with D possibly matching TRBD1 (6 bases). This CDR3 is built from 14 residues. Germline CDR1 MNHEY, CDR2 SMNVEV (reference sequence). V lost 5 bases, J lost 4 bases, and 14 bases lay in between. The DNA for the CDR3 is TGTGCCAGCAGTAGTCCCCAGGGGAGCTATGGCTACACCTTC. It is translated as CASSSPQGSYGYTF.

CDR3 residues: CASSRAGGGGHEQYF. In DNA, the CDR3 is TGCGCCAGCAGCCGGGCGGGGGGCGGGGGGCACGAGCAGTACTTC. J is TRBJ2-7 and V is TRBV4-3; 8 nucleotides match TRBD2. The V segment lost 4 bases and the J segment 5 bases; nucleotides outside the gene matches: 10. The CDR3 totals 15 residues. CDR1 and CDR2 from the germline V gene are LGHNA and YSLEER.

This CDR3 reads CASSLRGRSTYEQYF. The CDR3, as DNA: TGTGCCAGCAGTTTAAGGGGCAGGTCTACCTACGAGCAGTACTTC. The chain recombines TRBV28 with TRBJ2-7, with D possibly being TRBD1 (5 bases). This CDR3 has 15 amino acids. Germline V gives CDR1 MDHEN, CDR2 SYDVKM. Between the trimmed V and J ends, which lost 2 bases and 2 bases, there was a span of 13 bases. Full variable domain (missing parts from reference TRBV28 and TRBJ2-7): DVKVTQSSRYLVKRTGEKVFLECVQDMDHENMFWYRQDPGLGLRLIYFSYDVKMKEKGDIPEGYSVSREKKERFSLILESASTNQTSMYLCASSLRGRSTYEQYFGPGTRLTVT.

V gene TRBV5-1 combines with J gene TRBJ1-1; 9 bases are a match to TRBD1. V shed 3 bases and J 4 bases; nucleotides not matched to a gene: 7. The CDR3 runs 15 residues. Looked up from germline, CDR1 is SGHRS and CDR2 is YFSETQ. CDR3 residues: CASSSLQGASTEAFF. CDR3 nucleotide sequence: TGCGCCAGCAGCTCATTACAGGGGGCTAGCACTGAAGCTTTCTTT.

Remarks on this clone: Relative to the germline gene, one junction end is altered; a read error may explain this. This rearrangement joins TRBV11-1 to TRBJ2-6, with D possibly matching TRBD1 (5 bases). There are 18 residues in the CDR3. CDR1 SGHAT and CDR2 FQDESV come from the germline V gene (reference sequence). The CDR3 spells CASSLAFGRFSGANALTF. The CDR3 DNA reads as TGTGCCAGCAGCTTAGCGTTTGGCCGGTTCTCTGGGGCCAACGCCCTGACTTTC.

This chain joins TRBV10-1 and TRBJ2-7, with 7 bases identical to TRBD2. The germline gives CDR1 WNHNN, CDR2 SYGVQD (reference sequence). The V and J ends lost 5 bases and 5 bases, in that order; junction bases with no gene match: 12. CDR3 size: 15 residues. CDR3 amino acids: CASSITQGGIHEQYF. CDR3 nucleotides: TGCGCCAGCAGTATAACGCAGGGAGGGATCCACGAGCAGTACTTC.